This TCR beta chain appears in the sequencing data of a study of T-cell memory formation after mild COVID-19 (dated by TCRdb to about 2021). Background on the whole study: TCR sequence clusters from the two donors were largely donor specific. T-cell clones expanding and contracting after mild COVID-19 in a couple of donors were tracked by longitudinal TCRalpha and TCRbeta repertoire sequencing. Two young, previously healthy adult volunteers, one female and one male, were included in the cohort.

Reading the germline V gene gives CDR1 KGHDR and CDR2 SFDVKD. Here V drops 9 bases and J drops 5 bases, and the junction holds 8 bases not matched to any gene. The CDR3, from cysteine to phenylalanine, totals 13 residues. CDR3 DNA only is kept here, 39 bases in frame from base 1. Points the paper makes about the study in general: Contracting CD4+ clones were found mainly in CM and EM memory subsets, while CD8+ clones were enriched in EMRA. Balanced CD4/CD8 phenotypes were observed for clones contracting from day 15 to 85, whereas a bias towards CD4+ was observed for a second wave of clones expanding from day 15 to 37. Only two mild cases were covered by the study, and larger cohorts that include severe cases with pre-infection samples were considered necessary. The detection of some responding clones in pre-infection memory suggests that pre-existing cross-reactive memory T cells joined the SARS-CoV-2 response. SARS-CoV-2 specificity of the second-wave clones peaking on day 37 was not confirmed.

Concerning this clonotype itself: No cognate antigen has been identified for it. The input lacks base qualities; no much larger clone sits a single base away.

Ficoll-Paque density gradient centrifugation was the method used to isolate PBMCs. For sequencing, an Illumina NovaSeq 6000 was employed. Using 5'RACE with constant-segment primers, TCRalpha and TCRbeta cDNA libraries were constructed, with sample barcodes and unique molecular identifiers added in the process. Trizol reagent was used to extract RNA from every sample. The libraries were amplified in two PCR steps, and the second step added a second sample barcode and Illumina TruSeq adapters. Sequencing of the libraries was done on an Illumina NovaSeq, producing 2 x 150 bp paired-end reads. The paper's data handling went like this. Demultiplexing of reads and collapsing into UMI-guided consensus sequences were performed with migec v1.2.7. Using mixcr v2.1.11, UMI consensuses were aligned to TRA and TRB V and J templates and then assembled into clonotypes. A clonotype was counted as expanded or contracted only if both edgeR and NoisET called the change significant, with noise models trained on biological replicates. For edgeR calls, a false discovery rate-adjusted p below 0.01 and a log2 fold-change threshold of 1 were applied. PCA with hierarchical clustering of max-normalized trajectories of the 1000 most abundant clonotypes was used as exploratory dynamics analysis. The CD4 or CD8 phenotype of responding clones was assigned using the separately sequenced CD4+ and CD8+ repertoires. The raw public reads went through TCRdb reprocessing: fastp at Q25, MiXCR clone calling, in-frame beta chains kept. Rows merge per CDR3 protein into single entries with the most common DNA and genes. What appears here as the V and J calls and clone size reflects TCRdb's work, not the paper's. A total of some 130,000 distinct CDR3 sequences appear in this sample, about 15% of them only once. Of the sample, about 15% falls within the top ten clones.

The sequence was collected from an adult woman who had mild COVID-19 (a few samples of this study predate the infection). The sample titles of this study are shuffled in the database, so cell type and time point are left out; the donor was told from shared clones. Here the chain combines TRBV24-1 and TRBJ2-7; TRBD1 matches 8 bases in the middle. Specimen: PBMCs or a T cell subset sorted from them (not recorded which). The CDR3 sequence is CATSQGAQDEQYF. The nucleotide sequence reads TGTGCCACCTCCCAGGGGGCGCAGGACGAGCAGTACTTC.